The 25 T cell receptor beta chains below were found in one sample sequenced in a study of identical twins. TCRdb re-derived calls from the 5' RACE reads in MiXCR, one entry per CDR3 protein. The top ten clones hold approximately 0.95% of a sample with roughly 500,000 distinct CDR3 sequences, roughly a fifth of them seen once. The same data also went into a second study, on T cells expressing NK-cell markers.

Source material: CD4+ T cells sorted from blood. The receptors were gathered from a woman aged 18-29 years in good health.

This chain joins TRBV9 and TRBJ2-1, with D perhaps TRBD1 or TRBD2 (5 bases each). Germline V CDR1 and CDR2: SGDLS, YYNGEE. This CDR3 contains 14 residues. V lost 0 bases to trimming and J lost 8 bases, with 12 bases between them. For the CDR3, the DNA is TGTGCCAGCAGCGTAGCGGGGCTAAGTGATGAGCAGTTCTTC. Amino acid sequence: CASSVAGLSDEQFF.

There are a few counts of this clonotype. V is TRBV18 and J is TRBJ2-1; a weak D match, TRBD1 (6 bases). The ends were cut back, 5 bases at V and 8 bases at J, with 13 bases in the middle. CDR1 is KGHSH, CDR2 LQKENI, per germline. The CDR3 totals 13 residues. CDR3 protein: CASSSVQGDEQFF. The CDR3 bases are TGTGCCAGCTCATCCGTACAGGGCGATGAGCAGTTCTTC.

This clonotype appeared many times. This chain joins TRBV5-1 and TRBJ1-6; 9 nucleotides agree with TRBD1. Germline CDR1 is SGHRS and CDR2 is YFSETQ. V dropped 9 bases and J dropped 9; count of bases not matched to a gene: 10. This CDR3 region has 14 residues. CDR3: CATRTGENGSPLHF. The CDR3 DNA reads TGCGCCACCAGGACAGGGGAGAACGGTTCACCCCTCCACTTT.

This clonotype was recorded a few times. The V call is TRBV6-5, the J call TRBJ2-5, with unresolved D. The CDR3 has 14 residues. V dropped 0 bases and J dropped 5 bases, with 10 bases sitting between them. Germline CDR1 MNHEY, CDR2 SVGAGI. The CDR3 DNA follows: TGTGCCAGCAGTTACTCGCTAAGAAGCGAGACCCAGTACTTC. Protein: CASSYSLRSETQYF.

The rearrangement links TRBV4-3 to TRBJ1-4, with D uncertain. CDR3 length: 13 amino acids. Trimming removed 0 bases at V and 4 bases at J, with 3 bases between. Germline CDR1 LGHNA, CDR2 YSLEER. The CDR3 nucleotides are TGCGCCAGCAGCCAAGAATTTAATGAAAAACTGTTTTTT. This gives the protein CASSQEFNEKLFF.

In this sample, this clonotype turned up once. The chain recombines TRBV5-1 with TRBJ1-2; D is unresolved. There are 15 residues in the CDR3. The germline V gene has CDR1 SGHRS and CDR2 YFSETQ. Trimming removed 6 bases at V and 7 bases at J, with 22 bases between. CDR3 DNA: TGCGCCAGCATGATTATCACAGCTACATATGGTGGCTACACCTTC. It codes for CASMIITATYGGYTF.

This clonotype was counted ten times or more. V gene TRBV20-1 combines with J gene TRBJ2-1, with D unresolved. Germline V gene data show CDR1 as DFQATT and CDR2 as SNEGSKA (reference sequence). The CDR3 has 11 amino acids. The V end was cut by 6 bases, the J end by 6 bases, with 9 bases between. The CDR3 sequence: CSASRSNEQFF. CDR3 sequence (DNA): TGCAGTGCGAGTAGATCCAATGAGCAGTTCTTC.

This clonotype was seen a handful of times. The chain has TRBV27 and TRBJ2-7; TRBD1 might be the D (5 bases). The V end lost 8 bases, the J end lost 6 bases, and 23 bases lay between the germline ends. This CDR3 comprises 15 residues. Germline CDR1 MNHEY, CDR2 SMNVEV (reference sequence). The CDR3 nucleotides read TGTGCCAGCGGCCAGTTCAGGGCAAGGGTTTCCGAGCAGTACTTC. This translates into CASGQFRARVSEQYF.

The V call is TRBV5-5, the J call TRBJ2-5, with TRBD1 matching 8 bases. CDR1 is SGHKS, CDR2 YYEKEE, per germline (reference sequence). This CDR3 comprises 16 residues. The V and J ends lost 6 bases and 7 bases, in that order; junction bases with no gene match: 17. The CDR3 sequence: CASTPPTGDPAATQYF. The CDR3 DNA sequence: TGTGCCAGCACCCCGCCGACAGGGGACCCAGCGGCGACCCAGTACTTC. The whole variable domain, remainder taken from reference TRBV5-5 and TRBJ2-5, is DAGVTQSPTHLIKTRGQQVTLRCSPISGHKSVSWYQQVLGQGPQFIFQYYEKEERGRGNFPDRFSARQFPNYSSELNVNALLLGDSALYLCASTPPTGDPAATQYFGPGTRLLVL.

This clonotype was counted only a few times. This chain connects TRBV7-2 to TRBJ2-1; no clear D gene. The germline CDR1 and CDR2 sequences are SGHTA and FQGNSA. V shed 2 bases and J shed 10 bases, with 6 bases lying between them. The CDR3 contains 11 residues. The CDR3 DNA reads as TGTGCCAGCAGCTTATGGGAAGAGCAGTTCTTC. It translates to CASSLWEEQFF.

V is TRBV2 and J is TRBJ2-7, with TRBD2 as a possible D gene (7 bases). The V gene lost 7 bases and the J gene lost 6 bases, with 16 bases spanning the gap. The CDR3 is 13 residues long. The germline V gene encodes CDR1 SNHLY and CDR2 FYNNEI. The DNA of the CDR3 is TGTGCCAGCAACCTACAGGGCGGGGGCGAGCAGTACTTC. This encodes CASNLQGGGEQYF.

The gene calls are TRBV7-2 and TRBJ2-1; 9 bases align to TRBD2. Germline assignment: CDR1 SGHTA and CDR2 FQGNSA. The V gene end was trimmed by 5 bases and the J gene end by 4 bases; junction bases not matched to a gene: 6. There are 15 residues in the CDR3. The CDR3 protein is CASSHGLAPYNEQFF. The DNA for the CDR3 is TGTGCCAGCAGCCACGGACTAGCGCCATACAATGAGCAGTTCTTC.

The J gene is TRBJ2-4, the V gene TRBV9; possibly TRBD2 for D (6 bases). V gave up 3 bases and J gave up 0 bases, with 10 bases separating them. Per germline, CDR1 SGDLS and CDR2 YYNGEE. CDR3 length: 15 amino acids. CDR3 in amino acids: CASSGGGLAKNIQYF. The CDR3, as DNA: TGTGCCAGCAGCGGGGGAGGACTAGCCAAAAACATTCAGTACTTC.

The CDR3 region is CASSFNRGYNAYEQYF. In DNA form, the CDR3 reads TGCGCCAGCAGCTTCAACAGGGGGTACAATGCCTACGAGCAGTACTTC. The chain carries TRBV5-1 and TRBJ2-7, with 8 bases matching TRBD1. Trimming removed 2 bases from V and 2 bases from J; junction bases left unmatched: 9. Germline V gene sequence: CDR1 SGHRS, CDR2 YFSETQ. The CDR3 extends over 16 amino acids.

This clonotype has ten or more counts. This chain joins TRBV20-1 and TRBJ2-5; no firm D call. Trimming cost V 5 bases and J 5 bases, with 21 bases left between them. Germline V gene data show CDR1 as DFQATT and CDR2 as SNEGSKA (reference sequence). CDR3 length equals 15 residues. For the CDR3, the DNA is TGCAGTGCTGAATCGAGCCGCATTACTGCGGAGACCCAGTACTTC. This sequence encodes CSAESSRITAETQYF.

The rearrangement links TRBV7-2 to TRBJ2-5, with TRBD2 matching 7 bases. Unmatched junction bases numbered 15, after V lost 4 bases and J lost 7 bases. Germline loops: CDR1 SGHTA, CDR2 FQGNSA. The CDR3 consists of 16 residues. CDR3 coding DNA: TGTGCCAGCAGCTCTGAACCAAGCGGGACGGGAGGGACCCAGTACTTC. Residues: CASSSEPSGTGGTQYF.

The genes are TRBV27 and TRBJ2-7; D gene unclear. The CDR3 spans 14 residues. CDR1 is MNHEY, CDR2 SMNVEV, per germline (reference sequence). Between the trimmed V and J ends, which lost 5 bases and 3 bases, there was a span of 14 bases. The CDR3 DNA follows: TGTGCCAGCAGTCCAAAGGGTTCTGGCTACGAGCAGTACTTC. It yields the protein CASSPKGSGYEQYF.

This clonotype has at least ten counts. V and J are TRBV27 and TRBJ2-3, with 7 bases fitting TRBD2. With 5 bases clipped from V and 0 bases from J, the junction kept 5 bases outside the gene matches. This CDR3 is built from 15 residues. The germline gives CDR1 MNHEY, CDR2 SMNVEV (reference sequence). CDR3 coding DNA: TGTGCCAGCAGTAGCCCTAGCGGTAGCACAGATACGCAGTATTTT. Protein: CASSSPSGSTDTQYF.

This chain links TRBV20-1 with TRBJ2-1; the match to TRBD2 covers 13 bases. The CDR3 sequence is 15 residues long. Unmatched junction bases numbered 4, after V lost 6 bases and J lost 2 bases. Germline lookup yields CDR1 DFQATT and CDR2 SNEGSKA (reference sequence). CDR3 nucleotides: TGCAGTGCCAGGACTAGCGGGAGAACCTACAATGAGCAGTTCTTC. This sequence encodes CSARTSGRTYNEQFF.

This clonotype turned up a few times. The gene calls are TRBV9 and TRBJ2-2; D might be TRBD1 (6 bases). V lost 0 bases to trimming and J lost 0 bases, with 6 bases between them. The CDR3 is 15 residues long. Germline-derived CDR1 and CDR2 are SGDLS and YYNGEE. The CDR3 DNA reads as TGTGCCAGCAGCGTAGGGACAGCGAACACCGGGGAGCTGTTTTTT. This codes for CASSVGTANTGELFF.

This clonotype was recorded many times. The chain carries TRBV24-1 and TRBJ1-6, with unresolved D. The V end lost 1 base, the J end lost 0 bases, and 9 bases lay between the germline ends. CDR1 and CDR2 from the germline V gene are KGHDR and SFDVKD. The CDR3 has 17 amino acids. The CDR3 protein is CATSDFVSFSYNSPLHF. The DNA for the CDR3 is TGTGCCACCAGTGATTTTGTGAGCTTCTCCTATAATTCACCCCTCCACTTT.

This clonotype has a handful of counts. This chain links TRBV5-5 with TRBJ2-3; no clear D gene. Trimming shortened V by 0 bases and J by 4 bases, and 9 bases separated the two germline ends. The CDR3 totals 14 residues. From germline, CDR1 is SGHKS and CDR2 YYEKEE (reference sequence). This chain's CDR3 is CASSLAPDPDTQYF. The DNA of the CDR3 is TGTGCCAGCAGCTTGGCCCCCGATCCAGATACGCAGTATTTT.

This clonotype was observed at least ten times. CDR3 in DNA: TGCGCCAGCAGCTCATCCGGGACAGAGGCCACTGAAGCTTTCTTT. It encodes CASSSSGTEATEAFF. The gene calls are TRBV5-1 and TRBJ1-1, with 7 bases matching TRBD1. V lost 3 bases to trimming and J lost 4 bases; unmatched junction nucleotides: 9. The CDR3 totals 15 residues. The germline CDR1 and CDR2 sequences are SGHRS and YFSETQ.

This chain connects TRBV20-1 to TRBJ2-7; 8 bases agree with TRBD1. This CDR3 contains 13 residues. The V gene end was trimmed by 7 bases and the J gene end by 5 bases; junction bases not matched to a gene: 10. Germline loops: CDR1 DFQATT, CDR2 SNEGSKA (reference sequence). In DNA form, the CDR3 reads TGCAGTGTTACATCAGGGGGCCCCCACGAGCAGTACTTC. As protein: CSVTSGGPHEQYF.

In the case of this clonotype: A junction boundary mismatches the germline segment, possibly from a read error. This chain joins TRBV6-2 or TRBV6-3 and TRBJ2-2, with a possible D match to TRBD2 (6 bases). This CDR3 region has 11 residues. Germline V gene lookup returns CDR1 MNHEY and CDR2 SVGEGT. This CDR3 reads CASRYGGELFF. In DNA form, the CDR3 reads TGTGCCAGCAGATACGGCGGGGAGCTATTTTTT.